These 18 T cell receptor beta chains were all obtained from the same sample, sequenced in a study of blood T cell repertoires in COVID-19. Using immunoSEQ multiplex PCR, the repertoire was profiled, and TCRdb retains in-frame clones only, with some absent. The profile shows roughly 200,000 clones, roughly 86% of them singletons. Source material: peripheral blood. The receptors originated from a man in his forties with active or convalescent COVID-19.

The rearrangement links TRBV4-1 to TRBJ2-5, with 8 bases fitting TRBD1. CDR1 MGHRA and CDR2 YSYEKL come from the germline V gene. The CDR3 extends over 15 amino acids. The V segment lost 4 bases and the J segment 2 bases; nucleotides outside the gene matches: 6. CDR3 region: CASSPGQADQETQYF. The CDR3 DNA reads TGCGCCAGCAGCCCGGGACAGGCGGATCAAGAGACCCAGTACTTC.

The chain has TRBV23-1 and TRBJ1-3, with 7 bases aligning to TRBD1. TRBV23-1 is known as an ORF, though its function is uncertain. CDR3 length: 17 amino acids. V was pared by 2 bases and J by 2 bases, with 9 bases of the junction left unmatched. The CDR3 sequence is CASSQPGTQGTGNTIYF. In nucleotides, the CDR3 is TGCGCCAGCAGTCAACCCGGAACACAGGGGACTGGAAACACCATATATTTT.

This chain links TRBV6-4 with TRBJ1-1; possible D gene TRBD1, 6 bases. The CDR3 runs 13 residues. V was pared by 3 bases and J by 3 bases, with 8 bases between. Germline values: CDR1 MRHNA, CDR2 SNTAGT. The CDR3 loop reads CASSEGGHTEAFF. DNA of the CDR3: TGTGCCAGCAGTGAAGGGGGTCACACTGAAGCTTTCTTT.

This chain connects TRBV6-5 to TRBJ2-5, with D maybe TRBD1 (5 bases). CDR1 and CDR2 from the germline V gene are MNHEY and SVGAGI. V lost 7 bases, J lost 5 bases, and 17 bases lay in between. The CDR3 has 14 residues. CDR3 nucleotides: TGTGCCAGCACCCCCGTGGGGCTCGGGGAGACCCAGTACTTC. This translates into CASTPVGLGETQYF.

The V call is TRBV7-9, the J call TRBJ2-3; weak D call: TRBD2 (6 bases). The CDR3 has 14 amino acids. V was cut by 9 bases and J by 1 base, with 14 bases left in between. Looked up from germline, CDR1 is SEHNR and CDR2 is FQNEAQ (reference sequence). The CDR3 sequence is CASKGTSGTDTQYF. DNA of the CDR3: TGTGCCAGTAAGGGGACTTCAGGCACAGATACGCAGTATTTT. Looking up the rest from reference TRBV7-9 and TRBJ2-3 gives the full variable domain: DTGVSQNPRHKITKRGQNVTFRCDPISEHNRLYWYRQTLGQGPEFLTYFQNEAQLEKSRLLSDRFSAERPKGSFSTLEIQRTEQGDSAMYLCASKGTSGTDTQYFGPGTRLTVL.

The genes are TRBV28 and TRBJ2-3; maybe TRBD1 (6 bases). The CDR3 runs 15 residues. V dropped 2 bases and J dropped 1 base, with 10 bases sitting between them. Germline-derived CDR1 and CDR2 are MDHEN and SYDVKM. This chain's CDR3 is CASSLRGQGTDTQYF. The CDR3 nucleotides are TGTGCCAGCAGTTTACGGGGACAAGGCACAGATACGCAGTATTTT.

The chain has TRBV19 and TRBJ2-6; no clear D. V lost 5 bases to trimming and J lost 0 bases, with 5 bases between them. The V gene's germline CDR1 is LNHDA and CDR2 SQIVND (reference sequence). The CDR3 contains 14 residues. CDR3 residues: CASSVGSGANVLTF. The CDR3 region has the DNA TGTGCCAGTAGTGTCGGCTCTGGGGCCAACGTCCTGACTTTC.

The chain joins TRBV5-6 to TRBJ1-3, with D unclear. Looked up from germline, CDR1 is SGHDT and CDR2 is YYEEEE. V gave up 2 bases and J gave up 0 bases, with 12 bases separating them. The CDR3 has 16 residues. The chain's CDR3 is CASSLGRLDSGNTIYF. CDR3 coding DNA: TGTGCCAGCAGCTTAGGTAGACTAGACTCTGGAAACACCATATATTTT.

The chain recombines TRBV5-5 with TRBJ2-7, with D tentatively TRBD1 (5 bases). The length of the CDR3 is 15 residues. CDR1 is SGHKS and CDR2 is YYEKEE in the germline V gene (reference sequence). With 0 bases removed from V and 1 base from J, the gap between germline ends came to 11 bases. CDR3 loop: CASSLVWGASYEQYF. The CDR3 DNA follows: TGTGCCAGCAGCTTGGTCTGGGGCGCATCCTACGAGCAGTACTTC.

V gene TRBV5-4 combines with J gene TRBJ1-6; a weak D match, TRBD1 (5 bases). Germline CDR1 SGHNT, CDR2 YYREEE (reference sequence). V was pared by 0 bases and J by 9 bases, with 16 bases between. This CDR3 is built from 16 residues. The CDR3 loop reads CASSLAGGWGLSPLHF. The DNA of the CDR3 is TGTGCCAGCAGCTTGGCTGGGGGATGGGGACTTTCACCCCTCCACTTT.

This chain links TRBV28 with TRBJ1-2; the match to TRBD1 covers 10 bases. J gave up 4 bases and V 10 bases, and 12 bases lay outside the gene matches. This CDR3 region has 15 residues. Germline V gene sequence: CDR1 MDHEN, CDR2 SYDVKM. The CDR3, as DNA: TGTGCCATAGCGACCGGGACAGGGGCGTTCTATGGCTACACCTTC. It codes for CAIATGTGAFYGYTF.

This clone showed up just a few times. V gene TRBV2 combines with J gene TRBJ1-1; D gene uncertain. The CDR3 totals 11 residues. The germline gives CDR1 SNHLY, CDR2 FYNNEI. The V and J ends lost 4 bases and 11 bases respectively, with 11 bases between them. The CDR3 sequence is CASSGMVAAFF. DNA for the CDR3: TGTGCCAGCAGTGGGATGGTAGCGGCTTTCTTT.

The chain joins TRBV18 to TRBJ2-5, with TRBD2 identical over 9 bases. V trimming: 3 bases; J trimming: 3 bases; junction bases outside the gene matches: 2. This CDR3 has 14 residues. Per germline, CDR1 KGHSH and CDR2 LQKENI. CDR3 protein: CASSPIAGEETQYF. For the CDR3, the DNA is TGTGCCAGCTCACCTATAGCGGGGGAAGAGACCCAGTACTTC.

This chain links TRBV19 with TRBJ2-7; 9 positions match TRBD2. There are 17 residues in the CDR3. CDR1 LNHDA and CDR2 SQIVND come from the germline V gene (reference sequence). Unmatched junction bases numbered 10, after V lost 1 base and J lost 3 bases. The CDR3 is CASSIASGETFGYEQYF. CDR3 DNA: TGTGCCAGTAGTATAGCTAGCGGGGAGACCTTCGGCTACGAGCAGTACTTC.

The chain employs TRBV19 and TRBJ1-5, with 9 positions matching TRBD1. With 7 bases clipped from V and 4 bases from J, the junction kept 5 bases outside the gene matches. The CDR3 consists of 14 residues. Germline V gene sequence: CDR1 LNHDA, CDR2 SQIVND (reference sequence). CDR3 bases: TGTGCCAGTACCGGGACAGGGTGGAATCAGCCCCAGCATTTT. It yields the protein CASTGTGWNQPQHF.

The genes are TRBV7-9 and TRBJ1-4; D remains ambiguous. V was cut by 4 bases and J by 8 bases, with 11 bases left in between. This CDR3 spans 13 amino acids. Germline V gene lookup returns CDR1 SEHNR and CDR2 FQNEAQ (reference sequence). CDR3 region: CASSSVGREKLFF. The CDR3 region has the DNA TGTGCCAGCAGCTCGGTAGGGAGGGAAAAACTGTTTTTT.

The chain is built from TRBV7-3 and TRBJ1-6, with 9 bases identical to TRBD1. CDR3 length: 14 residues. V shed 5 bases, J shed 6 bases, and the junction held 2 bases outside the gene matches. Germline assignment: CDR1 SGHTA and CDR2 FQGTGA. In DNA form, the CDR3 reads TGTGCCAGCAGCGTGACAGGGGGTAATTCACCCCTCCACTTT. It codes for CASSVTGGNSPLHF.

This clone has a single count. V is TRBV28 and J is TRBJ1-4; the match to TRBD1 covers 7 bases. CDR1 and CDR2 (germline): MDHEN, SYDVKM. Trimming removed 6 bases from V and 7 bases from J; junction bases left unmatched: 11. This CDR3 is 15 amino acids long. CDR3 DNA: TGTGCCAGCAGGCCTTCCACAGGGGCGGCTGAAAAACTGTTTTTT. Translating gives CASRPSTGAAEKLFF.